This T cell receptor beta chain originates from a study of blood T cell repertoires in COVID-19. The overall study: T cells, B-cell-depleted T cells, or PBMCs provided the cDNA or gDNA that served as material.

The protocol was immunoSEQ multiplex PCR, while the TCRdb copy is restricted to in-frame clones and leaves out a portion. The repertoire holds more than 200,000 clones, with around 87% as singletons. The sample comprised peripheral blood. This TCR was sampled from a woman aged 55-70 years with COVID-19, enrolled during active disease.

This CDR3 is CATSDPGGANTGELFF. CDR3 nucleotides: TGTGCCACCAGTGACCCCGGGGGGGCGAACACCGGGGAGCTGTTTTTT. The chain has TRBV24-1 and TRBJ2-2; 8 bases line up with TRBD2. This CDR3 comprises 16 residues. Germline CDR1 is KGHDR and CDR2 is SFDVKD. Trimming removed 4 bases from V and 0 bases from J; junction bases left unmatched: 3.